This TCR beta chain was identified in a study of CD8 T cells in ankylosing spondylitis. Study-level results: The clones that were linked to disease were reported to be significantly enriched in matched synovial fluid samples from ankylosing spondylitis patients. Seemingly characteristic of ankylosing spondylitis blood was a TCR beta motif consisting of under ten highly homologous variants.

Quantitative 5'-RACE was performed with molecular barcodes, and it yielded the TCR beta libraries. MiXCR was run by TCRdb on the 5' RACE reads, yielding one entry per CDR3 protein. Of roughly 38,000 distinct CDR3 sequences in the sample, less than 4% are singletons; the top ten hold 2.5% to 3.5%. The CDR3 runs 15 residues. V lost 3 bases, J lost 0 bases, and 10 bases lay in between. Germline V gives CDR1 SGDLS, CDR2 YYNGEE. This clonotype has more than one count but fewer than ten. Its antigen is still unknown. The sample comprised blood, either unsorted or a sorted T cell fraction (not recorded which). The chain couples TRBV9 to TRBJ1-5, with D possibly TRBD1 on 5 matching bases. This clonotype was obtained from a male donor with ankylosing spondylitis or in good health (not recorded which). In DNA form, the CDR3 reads TGTGCCAGCAGCGAAGGACATTCTAGCAATCAGCCCCAGCATTTT. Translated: CASSEGHSSNQPQHF.